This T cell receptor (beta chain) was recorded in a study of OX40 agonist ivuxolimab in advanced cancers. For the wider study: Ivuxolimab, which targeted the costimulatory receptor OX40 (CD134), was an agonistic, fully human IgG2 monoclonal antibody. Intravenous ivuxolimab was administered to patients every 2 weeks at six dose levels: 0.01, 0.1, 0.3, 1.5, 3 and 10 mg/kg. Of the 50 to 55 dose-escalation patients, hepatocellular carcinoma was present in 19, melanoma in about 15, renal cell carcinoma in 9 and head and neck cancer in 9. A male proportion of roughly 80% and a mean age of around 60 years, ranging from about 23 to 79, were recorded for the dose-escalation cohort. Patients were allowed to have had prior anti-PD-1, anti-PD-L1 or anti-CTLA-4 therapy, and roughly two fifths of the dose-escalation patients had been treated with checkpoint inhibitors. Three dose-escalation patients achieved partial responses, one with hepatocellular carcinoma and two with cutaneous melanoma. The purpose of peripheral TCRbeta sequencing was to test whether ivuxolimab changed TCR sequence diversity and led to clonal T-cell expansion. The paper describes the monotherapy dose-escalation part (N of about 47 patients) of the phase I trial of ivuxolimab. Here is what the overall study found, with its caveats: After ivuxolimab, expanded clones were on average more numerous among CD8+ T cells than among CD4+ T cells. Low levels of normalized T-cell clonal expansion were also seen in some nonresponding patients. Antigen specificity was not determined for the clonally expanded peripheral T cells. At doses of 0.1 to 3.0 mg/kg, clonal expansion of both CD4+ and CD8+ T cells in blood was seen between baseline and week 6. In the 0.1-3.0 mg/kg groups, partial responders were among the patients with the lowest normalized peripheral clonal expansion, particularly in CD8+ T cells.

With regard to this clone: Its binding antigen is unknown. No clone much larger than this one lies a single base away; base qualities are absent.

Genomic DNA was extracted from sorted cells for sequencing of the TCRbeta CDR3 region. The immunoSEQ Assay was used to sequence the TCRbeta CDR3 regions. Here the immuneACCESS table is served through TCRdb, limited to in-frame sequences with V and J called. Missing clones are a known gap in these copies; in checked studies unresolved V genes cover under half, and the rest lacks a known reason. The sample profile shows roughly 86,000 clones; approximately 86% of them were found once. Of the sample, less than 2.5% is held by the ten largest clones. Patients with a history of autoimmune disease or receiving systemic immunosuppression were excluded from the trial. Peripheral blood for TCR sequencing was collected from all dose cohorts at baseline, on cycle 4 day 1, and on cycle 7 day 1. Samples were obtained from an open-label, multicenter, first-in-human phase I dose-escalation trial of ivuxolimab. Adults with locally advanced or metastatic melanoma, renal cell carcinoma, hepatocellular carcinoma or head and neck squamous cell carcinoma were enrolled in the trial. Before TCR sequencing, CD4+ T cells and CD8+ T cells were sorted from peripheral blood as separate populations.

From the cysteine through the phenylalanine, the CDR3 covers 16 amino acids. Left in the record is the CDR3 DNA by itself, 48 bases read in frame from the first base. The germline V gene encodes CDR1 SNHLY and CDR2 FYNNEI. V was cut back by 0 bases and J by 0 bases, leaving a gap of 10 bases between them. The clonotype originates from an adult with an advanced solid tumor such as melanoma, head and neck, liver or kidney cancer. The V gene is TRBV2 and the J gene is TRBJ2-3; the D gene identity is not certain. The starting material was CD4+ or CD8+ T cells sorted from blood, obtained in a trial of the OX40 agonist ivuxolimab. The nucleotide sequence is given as TGTGCCAGCAGTGAAGCGCTCAGGCTAAGCACAGATACGCAGTATTTT. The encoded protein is CASSEALRLSTDTQYF. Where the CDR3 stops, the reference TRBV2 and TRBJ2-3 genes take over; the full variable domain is EPEVTQTPSHQVTQMGQEVILRCVPISNHLYFYWYRQILGQKVEFLVSFYNNEISEKSEIFDDQFSVERPDGSNFTLKIRSTKLEDSAMYFCASSEALRLSTDTQYFGPGTRLTVL.